The rows below give T cell receptor beta chains drawn from one sample of a study of circulating CD8 cells and anti-PD-1 response in melanoma. A single record per CDR3 protein comes from TCRdb applying MiXCR to the reads. The repertoire holds about 800 distinct CDR3 sequences, with 12% as singletons. This sample comprised CD8+ T cells from PBMCs, obtained at baseline or after one month of anti-PD-1 therapy (not recorded which). These receptors originate from a human donor with melanoma. CDR3s include the opening cysteine and the closing phenylalanine or tryptophan. The D gene is left open where the match is weak. Only some rows state a clone size, as once, few, many or a class for expanded clones.

16 TRBJ2-7 few NA TRBV27 TGTGCCAGCAGTTTAACAGGCCCTACCAACTCCTACGAGCAGTACTTC CASSLTGPTNSYEQYF
15 TRBJ2-7 medium-sized NA TRBV11-2 TGTGCCAGCAGCTTAGTACAGGGCCCCCCCGACGAGCAGTACTTC CASSLVQGPPDEQYF
15 TRBJ2-1 medium-sized TRBD1 TRBV20-1 TGCAGTGCTAGGCACGACAGGGCCCTATACAATGAGCAGTTCTTC CSARHDRALYNEQFF
16 TRBJ2-7 NA NA TRBV4-1 TGCGCCAGCAGCCAAGCCGCTTGGGGGAGCTCCTACGAGCAGTACTTC CASSQAAWGSSYEQYF
14 TRBJ2-1 medium-sized TRBD2 TRBV19 TGTGCCAGTAGCGCGGGGGGCCGCAACAATGAGCAGTTCTTC CASSAGGRNNEQFF
15 TRBJ2-1 large NA TRBV9 TGTGCCAGCAGCGTATGGGGGAGCATAGACAATGAGCAGTTCTTC CASSVWGSIDNEQFF
14 TRBJ1-2 few NA TRBV12-3/TRBV12-4 TGTGCCAGCAGTCCTCAACCACAGGGCTATGGCTACACCTTC CASSPQPQGYGYTF
14 TRBJ2-3 few TRBD2 TRBV7-3 TGTGCCAGCAGCTTGCTAGCGGGCACAGATACGCAGTATTTT CASSLLAGTDTQYF
12 TRBJ2-3 medium-sized NA TRBV27 TGTGCCACCCAAACATCCACAGATACGCAGTATTTT CATQTSTDTQYF
16 TRBJ2-7 once NA TRBV6-6 TGTGCCAGCAGTTCCTTCGGAGGGATAGGGCACTACGAGCAGTACTTC CASSSFGGIGHYEQYF
16 TRBJ2-3 few NA TRBV7-3 TGTGCCAGCAGCGAAGGGGTCCAGGATCCGACAGATACGCAGTATTTT CASSEGVQDPTDTQYF
17 TRBJ2-5 medium-sized TRBD1 TRBV18 TGTGCCAGCTCACCAGTCCCCGCAGGGACAGACCAAGAGACCCAGTACTTC CASSPVPAGTDQETQYF
15 TRBJ2-7 medium-sized TRBD2 TRBV12-5 TGTGCTAGTGGTTTTTCCGGGGGGGCCTACTACGAGCAGTACTTC CASGFSGGAYYEQYF
15 TRBJ2-3 NA NA TRBV2 TGTGCCAGCAGTGAAATGTGGGGGGACACAGATACGCAGTATTTT CASSEMWGDTDTQYF
15 TRBJ2-1 NA NA TRBV9 TGTGCCAGCAGCGTATGGGGGAGCATAGACAATGGGCAGCTCTTC CASSVWGSIDNGQLF
14 TRBJ2-5 medium-sized TRBD2 TRBV19 TGTGCCAGTAGTATAGCTCTAGCGGGCACCCCGAGGTACTTC CASSIALAGTPRYF
14 TRBJ2-5 medium-sized TRBD1 TRBV6-6 TGTGCCAGCAGTCGGGGACAGGTCATAGAGACCCAGTACTTC CASSRGQVIETQYF
15 TRBJ2-7 NA NA TRBV9 TGTGCCAGCAGCGTAGCTCCAGCCTCCTCCTACGAGCAGTACTTC CASSVAPASSYEQYF
13 TRBJ2-7 medium-sized NA TRBV7-3 TGTGCCAGCAGTCCCTCAGGGGGGTACGAGCAGTACTTC CASSPSGGYEQYF
14 TRBJ1-1 medium-sized TRBD1 TRBV4-3 TGCGCCAGCAGCCCCACAGGGGGCTGGCCTGAAGCTTTCTTT CASSPTGGWPEAFF
15 TRBJ1-3 large NA TRBV7-9 TGTGCCAGCAGCTTCGCAGGGGCCCAGGGAAACACCATATATTTT CASSFAGAQGNTIYF
14 TRBJ2-1 NA TRBD2 TRBV6-2/TRBV6-3 TGTGCCAGCAGTTGGGGGGTAGCGGGTGGGGAGCAGTTCTTC CASSWGVAGGEQFF
14 TRBJ2-3 medium-sized TRBD2 TRBV4-3 TGCGCCAGCAGCCACGGGGGGACGGCAGATACGCAGTATTTT CASSHGGTADTQYF
16 TRBJ1-4 medium-sized NA TRBV19 TGTGCCAGTAGTATAGTAAAGGGACGGCAGAATGAAAAACTGTTTTTT CASSIVKGRQNEKLFF
13 TRBJ2-7 medium-sized NA TRBV27 TGTGCCAGCAGTTTAACAGAGGTCTACGAGCAGTACTTC CASSLTEVYEQYF
12 TRBJ1-5 few NA TRBV19 TGTGCCAGTACGGGGGTTGGCCAGCCCCAGCATTTT CASTGVGQPQHF